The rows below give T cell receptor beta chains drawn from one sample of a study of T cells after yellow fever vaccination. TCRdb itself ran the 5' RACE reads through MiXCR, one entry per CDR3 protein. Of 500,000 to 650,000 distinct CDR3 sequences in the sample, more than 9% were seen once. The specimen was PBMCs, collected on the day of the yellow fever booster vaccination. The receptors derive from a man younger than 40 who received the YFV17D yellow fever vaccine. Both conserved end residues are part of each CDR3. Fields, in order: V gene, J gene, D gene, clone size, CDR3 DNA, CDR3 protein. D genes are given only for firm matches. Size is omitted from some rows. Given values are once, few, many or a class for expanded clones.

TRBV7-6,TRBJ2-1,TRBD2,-,TGTGCCAGCAGCTTACTAGCGGGAGGGAGCAATGAGCAGTTCTTC,CASSLLAGGSNEQFF
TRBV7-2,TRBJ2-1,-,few,TGTGCCAGCAGCTTACTGGGGGTCTATGAGCAGTTCTTC,CASSLLGVYEQFF
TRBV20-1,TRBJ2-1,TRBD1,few,TGCAGTGCAAAACAGGGGGGAGGTAACAATGAGCAGTTCTTC,CSAKQGGGNNEQFF
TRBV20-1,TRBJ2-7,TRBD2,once,TGCAGTGCTAGCGTGGGACAGACTAGCGGGAGCTTCACCTACGAGCAGTACTTC,CSASVGQTSGSFTYEQYF
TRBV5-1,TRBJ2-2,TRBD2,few,TGCGCCAGCAGCTTGCTGACTAGCGAGAACACCGGGGAGCTGTTTTTT,CASSLLTSENTGELFF
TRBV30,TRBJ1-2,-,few,TGTGCCTGGACCCAAGTGAGGCAGGGGAGGAATGGCTACACCTTC,CAWTQVRQGRNGYTF
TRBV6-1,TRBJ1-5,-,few,TGTGCCAGCAGTGTCCAGGGGCCCCAGCATTTT,CASSVQGPQHF
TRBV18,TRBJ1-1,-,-,TGTGCCAGCTCACCAGGGCTCTCGAACACTGAAGCTTTCTTT,CASSPGLSNTEAFF
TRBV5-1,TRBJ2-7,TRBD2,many,TGCGCCAGCAGCTTGCGGCTAGCGGGAGGCGAGCAGTACTTC,CASSLRLAGGEQYF
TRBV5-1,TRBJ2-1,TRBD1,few,TGCGCCAGCGTTCCAACCCCCAGACAGGGCGTTGAGCAGTTCTTC,CASVPTPRQGVEQFF
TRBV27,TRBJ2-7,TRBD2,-,TGTGCCAGCAGTTTATTGGCTAGCGGGAGTTACGAGCAGTACTTC,CASSLLASGSYEQYF
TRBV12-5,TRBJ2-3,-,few,TGTGCTAGTGGTTTGACCCAGGGCACAGATACGCAGTATTTT,CASGLTQGTDTQYF
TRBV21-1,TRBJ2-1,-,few,TGTGCCAGCAGCAAAAGGGACGAGCAGTTCTTC,CASSKRDEQFF
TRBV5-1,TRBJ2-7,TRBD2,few,TGCGCCAGCACCCCCCCCGGCGGGAGTGGACTCTACGAGCAGTACTTC,CASTPPGGSGLYEQYF
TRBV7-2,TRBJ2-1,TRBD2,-,TGTGCCAGCAGCTTAGTCGGTGGGCGGGGGTCCTACAATGAGCAGTTCTTC,CASSLVGGRGSYNEQFF
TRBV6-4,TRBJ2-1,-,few,TGTGCCAGCAGCCCGGGCCCCTGGGGGAATGAGCAGTTCTTC,CASSPGPWGNEQFF
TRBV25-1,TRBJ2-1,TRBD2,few,TGTGCCAGCATGGGACTAGCGGAAACGAGCTCCTACAATGAGCAGTTCTTC,CASMGLAETSSYNEQFF
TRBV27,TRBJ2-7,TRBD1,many,TGTGCCAGCATTAACCGGGACAGAGGGGAGCAGTACTTC,CASINRDRGEQYF
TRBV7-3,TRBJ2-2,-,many,TGTGCCAGCAGCGCCACGACCGGGGAGCTGTTTTTT,CASSATTGELFF
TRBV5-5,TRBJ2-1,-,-,TGTGCCAGCAGCACGGACTGGGCCTCCTACAATGAGCAGTTCTTC,CASSTDWASYNEQFF
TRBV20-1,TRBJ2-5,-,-,TGCAGTGCTCTCCGACCTCAAGAGACCCAGTACTTC,CSALRPQETQYF
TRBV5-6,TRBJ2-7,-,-,TGTGCCAGCAGCTTTTCGTTCTACGAGCAGTACTTC,CASSFSFYEQYF
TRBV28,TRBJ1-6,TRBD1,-,TGTGCCAGCAGCCCAGGGGGGACAGGTTATTCACCCCTCCACTTT,CASSPGGTGYSPLHF
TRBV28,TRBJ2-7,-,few,TGTGCCAGCAGTTTGTATAAGGGTATTTCCTACGAGCAGTACTTC,CASSLYKGISYEQYF
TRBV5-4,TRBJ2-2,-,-,TGTGCCAGCAGCATGGGACACCGCACCGGGGAGCTGTTTTTT,CASSMGHRTGELFF
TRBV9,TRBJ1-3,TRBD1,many,TGTGCCAGCAGCCTCCGGGACAGGGTCTCTGGAAACACCATATATTTT,CASSLRDRVSGNTIYF
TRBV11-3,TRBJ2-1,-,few,TGTGCCAGTGGGGACGCCAGCTCCTACAATGAGCAGTTCTTC,CASGDASSYNEQFF
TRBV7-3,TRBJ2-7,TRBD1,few,TGTGCCAGCAGCTTAGAAGGGGGCTTCGGCTACGAGCAGTACTTC,CASSLEGGFGYEQYF
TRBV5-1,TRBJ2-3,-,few,TGCGCCAGCACTTTAGCGGCAGGACGTGCAGATACGCAGTATTTT,CASTLAAGRADTQYF
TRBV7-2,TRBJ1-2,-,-,TGTGCCAGCAGCTTGGGTACACGTCTCAGGGGCGACTATGGCTACACCTTC,CASSLGTRLRGDYGYTF
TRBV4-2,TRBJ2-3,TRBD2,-,TGTGCCAGCAGCCAGGTAGAACTAGCGGCAACGCAGTATTTT,CASSQVELAATQYF
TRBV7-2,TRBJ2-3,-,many,TGTGCCAGCAGCTCTACCCTTTGGGTGGATACGCAGTATTTT,CASSSTLWVDTQYF
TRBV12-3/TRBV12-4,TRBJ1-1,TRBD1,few,TGTGCCAGCAGTTTTCGGGGACAGGTTATGAACACTGAAGCTTTCTTT,CASSFRGQVMNTEAFF
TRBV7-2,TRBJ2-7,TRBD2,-,TGTGCCAGCAGCTTAGGGGGGCTAGCGGGTCTTCAAGAGCAGTACTTC,CASSLGGLAGLQEQYF
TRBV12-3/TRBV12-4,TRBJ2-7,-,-,TGTGCCAGCAGTTCCTACGCGGGGGAGCAGTACTTC,CASSSYAGEQYF
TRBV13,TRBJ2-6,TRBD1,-,TGTGCCAGCGGGGACAGAACCTCTGGGGCCAACGTCCTGACTTTC,CASGDRTSGANVLTF
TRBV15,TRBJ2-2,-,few,TGTGCCACCAGCAACCCTTCGGGCACCGGGGAGCTGTTTTTT,CATSNPSGTGELFF
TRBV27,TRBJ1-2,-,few,TGTGCCAGCAGTTTGGGCTGGGGCTTCAACTATGGCTACACCTTC,CASSLGWGFNYGYTF
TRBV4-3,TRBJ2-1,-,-,TGCGCCAGCAGCCACCGCATAGCGGCCTGGGGGGACAATGAGCAGTTCTTC,CASSHRIAAWGDNEQFF
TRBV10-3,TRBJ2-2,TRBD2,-,TGTGCCATCAGCGCGGGAGTCGGGACCGGGGAGCTGTTTTTT,CAISAGVGTGELFF
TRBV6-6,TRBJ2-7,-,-,TGTGCCAGCAGTTACCGACTTAACTACGAGCAGTACTTC,CASSYRLNYEQYF
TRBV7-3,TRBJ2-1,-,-,TGTGCCAGCAGGCCGGGACTGGACCCCAATGAGCAGTTCTTC,CASRPGLDPNEQFF
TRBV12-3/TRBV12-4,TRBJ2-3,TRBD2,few,TGTGCCAGCAGGGGACTCGCGGGAGGGCCTTTAGATACGCAGTATTTT,CASRGLAGGPLDTQYF
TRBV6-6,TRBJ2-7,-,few,TGTGCCAGCACTGGCACCTACGAGCAGTACTTC,CASTGTYEQYF
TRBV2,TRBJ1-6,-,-,TGTGCCAGCTTTAACAGAGATTACTCACCCCTCCACTTT,CASFNRDYSPLHF
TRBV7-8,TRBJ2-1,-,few,TGTGCCAGCAGCTTAGCGGGGGGTATAGGTTCCGGTGAGCAGTTCTTC,CASSLAGGIGSGEQFF
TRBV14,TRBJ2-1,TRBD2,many,TGTGCCAGCAGCCAAGGGACTAGCCTCAATGAGCAGTTCTTC,CASSQGTSLNEQFF
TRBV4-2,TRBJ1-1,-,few,TGTGCCAGCAGCCGATCTCCCTCCAGCGGGGACACTGAAGCTTTCTTT,CASSRSPSSGDTEAFF
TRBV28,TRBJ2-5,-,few,TGTGCCAGCCAGCAGGGCCTTGAGACCCAGTACTTC,CASQQGLETQYF
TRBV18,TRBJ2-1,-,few,TGTGCCAGCTCAGGACTAAGTACGGGCCTCGGAGACAATGAGCAGTTCTTC,CASSGLSTGLGDNEQFF
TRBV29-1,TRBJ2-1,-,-,TGCAGCGCCGCCCGCTCCTACAATGAGCAGTTCTTC,CSAARSYNEQFF
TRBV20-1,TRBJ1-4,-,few,TGCAGTGCTACCCGGACAGTTAATGAAAAACTGTTTTTT,CSATRTVNEKLFF
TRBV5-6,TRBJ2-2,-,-,TGTGCCAGCAGCTTGATTGCGGAAGGGGCCGGGGAGCTGTTTTTT,CASSLIAEGAGELFF
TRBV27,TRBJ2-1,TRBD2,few,TGTGCCAGCAGTTCCGGACTAGCGGGAGGGCCGGAGTTCTTC,CASSSGLAGGPEFF
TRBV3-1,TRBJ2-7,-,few,TGTGCCAGCAGCCAAGTTGGAGGGCACGAGCAGTACTTC,CASSQVGGHEQYF